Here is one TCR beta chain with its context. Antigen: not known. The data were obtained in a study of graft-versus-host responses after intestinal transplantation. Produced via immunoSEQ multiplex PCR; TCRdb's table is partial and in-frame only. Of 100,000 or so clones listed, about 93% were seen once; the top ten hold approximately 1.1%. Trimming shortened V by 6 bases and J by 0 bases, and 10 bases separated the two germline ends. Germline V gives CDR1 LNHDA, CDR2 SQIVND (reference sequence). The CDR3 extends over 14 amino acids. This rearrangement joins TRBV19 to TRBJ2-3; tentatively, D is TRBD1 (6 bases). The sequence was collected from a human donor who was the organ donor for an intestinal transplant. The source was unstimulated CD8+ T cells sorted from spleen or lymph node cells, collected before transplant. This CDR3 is CASRGHTSTDTQYF. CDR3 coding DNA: TGTGCCAGTAGGGGACACACCAGCACAGATACGCAGTATTTT.